A selection of T cell receptor beta chains follows, all from one sample in a study of OX40 agonist ivuxolimab in advanced cancers. TCRdb's copy holds only in-frame clones and misses some; the assay was immunoSEQ multiplex PCR. The sample records about 100,000 clones, approximately 90% being singletons. The starting material was CD4+ or CD8+ T cells sorted from blood, obtained in a trial of the OX40 agonist ivuxolimab. Every receptor here comes from an adult with an advanced solid tumor such as melanoma, head and neck, liver or kidney cancer. Each CDR3 is given without its conserved first and last residue.

CDR3aa: ASSSRPFPGHNYGYT
v_gene: TRBV19

CDR3aa: ASSPSKTDTQY
v_gene: TRBV18

CDR3aa: ASSYSKWGGYEQY
v_gene: TRBV6-5

CDR3aa: ASSEGSTSEKLF
v_gene: TRBV25-1

CDR3aa: ASSLLTGELF
v_gene: TRBV7-9

CDR3aa: SAKGPGGEDTQY
v_gene: TRBV29-1

CDR3aa: ASSLAGRYQPQH
v_gene: TRBV27

CDR3aa: ASSPHMNTEAF
v_gene: TRBV7-3

CDR3aa: ASSYGVENEQF
v_gene: TRBV6-5

CDR3aa: ASSETGGLDYGYT
v_gene: TRBV5-1

CDR3aa: ATSRETGTYNEQF
v_gene: TRBV15

CDR3aa: ASSSMNQPQH
v_gene: TRBV7-2

CDR3aa: ASSFTRLTYNEQF
v_gene: TRBV27

CDR3aa: ASSFKTGIASGANVLT
v_gene: TRBV27

CDR3aa: ASSLGQGNTEAF
v_gene: TRBV11-3

CDR3aa: SARSEGYT
v_gene: TRBV20-1

CDR3aa: ASSGVRGRVTDEQY
v_gene: TRBV10-1

CDR3aa: ASRFSGKVYSNQPQH
v_gene: TRBV21-1

CDR3aa: ASSQASQGAYEQY
v_gene: TRBV4-2

CDR3aa: ASSPGGGGKLF
v_gene: TRBV18

CDR3aa: ASSHHVQGSREQY
v_gene: TRBV28

CDR3aa: ASSSGQLSSGNTIY
v_gene: TRBV6-5

CDR3aa: ASSFGSDGNTIY
v_gene: TRBV7-9

CDR3aa: ASSEGVIANTGELF
v_gene: TRBV2

CDR3aa: ASKASGNTGELF
v_gene: TRBV28

CDR3aa: AAQGRGEKLF
v_gene: TRBV28

CDR3aa: ASFVGQSNTEAF
v_gene: TRBV5-1

CDR3aa: ASSRDRLLGALH
v_gene: TRBV13

CDR3aa: ASSLKTSGSGDTQY
v_gene: TRBV4-1

CDR3aa: ASRSLAGGRDGYT
v_gene: TRBV11-2

CDR3aa: SARGGAEAF
v_gene: TRBV20-1

CDR3aa: ATSRAPSGGLYNEQF
v_gene: TRBV15

CDR3aa: ASSSTGSNTGELF
v_gene: TRBV27

CDR3aa: ASRGTGSSYEQY
v_gene: TRBV2

CDR3aa: ASRPVQNTEAF
v_gene: TRBV6-5

CDR3aa: ASSQDGQYGNTIY
v_gene: TRBV4-3

CDR3aa: ASSLGTNTEAF
v_gene: TRBV5-6